This is a list of T cell receptor beta chains from one sample in a study of T cells in Graves' hyperthyroidism and ophthalmopathy. TCRdb re-analysed the multiplex PCR reads in MiXCR, keeping a single row per CDR3 protein. Among roughly 420,000 distinct CDR3 sequences listed, approximately 14% were seen once. Sequenced input: blood. The receptors here all came from a woman between 18 and 29 years old with Graves' hyperthyroidism. Both conserved end residues are part of each CDR3. D genes are given only for firm matches. Rows may omit the clone size; those that give it use once, few, many or a size class.

few,-,TRBJ1-3,TRBV20-1,15,TGCAGTGCTAGAGATCGGCGGGGGGCTGGAAACACCATATATTTT,CSARDRRGAGNTIYF
many,TRBD1,TRBJ2-1,TRBV6-1,16,TGTGCCAGCAGCGCTCCCGGGACAGGGACCTACAATGAGCAGTTCTTC,CASSAPGTGTYNEQFF
-,-,TRBJ2-7,TRBV20-1,15,TGCAGTGCTGCGGCGGGGAACCCCCTCGCGGACGAGCAGTACTTC,CSAAAGNPLADEQYF
many,TRBD2,TRBJ2-5,TRBV7-6,15,TGTGCCAGCAGCCCCAAGCGGGATCTACGAGAGACCCAGTACTTC,CASSPKRDLRETQYF
many,TRBD1,TRBJ2-2,TRBV3-1,15,TGTGCCAGCAGCCAAGGGCAGGGGGCTTCCGGGGAGCTGTTTTTT,CASSQGQGASGELFF
many,TRBD1,TRBJ2-5,TRBV3-1,15,TGTGCCAGCAGCCTGGGATGGACAGGGACGGAGACCCAGTACTTC,CASSLGWTGTETQYF
many,TRBD2,TRBJ2-3,TRBV28,19,TGTGCCACCACCTGGGCTAGCGGCGGGGGATGGCCTAGCACAGATACGCAGTATTTT,CATTWASGGGWPSTDTQYF
-,-,TRBJ1-3,TRBV6-2/TRBV6-3,16,TGTGCCAGCAGTTACTCCCCGGCGTCGGCTGGAAACACCATATATTTT,CASSYSPASAGNTIYF
-,-,TRBJ1-2,TRBV5-1,14,TGCGCCAGCAGCCCGGGAGGGGAAGTCTCTGGCTACACCTTC,CASSPGGEVSGYTF
many,-,TRBJ2-3,TRBV9,13,TGTGCCAGCAGCGTAGGTTCGGGGAATACGCAGTATTTT,CASSVGSGNTQYF
many,TRBD1,TRBJ1-2,TRBV7-2,15,TGTGCCAGCAGCCAGCGGACAGGGGCCCACTATGGCTACACCTTC,CASSQRTGAHYGYTF
-,-,TRBJ1-6,TRBV18,17,TGTGCCAGCTCACCACTGGTACCGAGCTCCTATAATTCACCCCTCCACTTT,CASSPLVPSSYNSPLHF
many,-,TRBJ2-7,TRBV5-1,15,TGCGCCAGCAGTGCGAGGGGCAAGAGCTCCTACGAGCAGTACTTC,CASSARGKSSYEQYF
many,-,TRBJ1-1,TRBV20-1,13,TGCAGTGCCCCGAGGATGGGGCCCAACGAAGCTTTCTTT,CSAPRMGPNEAFF
few,-,TRBJ1-5,TRBV12-3/TRBV12-4,13,TGTGCCAGCAAAGGGGAGGGACGAGGGGCCCAGCATTTT,CASKGEGRGAQHF
many,-,TRBJ1-2,TRBV5-1,15,TGCGCCAGCAGCTTGGCCCAGGCCCAGGGCTATGGCTACACCTTC,CASSLAQAQGYGYTF
many,TRBD2,TRBJ2-1,TRBV2,13,TGTGCCAGTGGGGGGCCAGCGGGAGGAGAGCAGTTCTTC,CASGGPAGGEQFF
-,TRBD1,TRBJ1-3,TRBV9,15,TGTGCCAGCAGCGTAGACAGGGGACTCGGAAACACCATATATTTT,CASSVDRGLGNTIYF
many,-,TRBJ2-3,TRBV18,14,TGTGCCAGCTCACCCGAGGTGGGCACAGATACGCAGTATTTT,CASSPEVGTDTQYF
many,-,TRBJ2-1,TRBV5-1,15,TGCGCCAGCAGCTTGGGGCCCGGGGGACACAATGAGCAGTTCTTC,CASSLGPGGHNEQFF
few,TRBD2,TRBJ2-7,TRBV24-1,15,TGTGCCACCAGCAGTCCGGGGGTAGCGGGATACGAGCAGTACTTC,CATSSPGVAGYEQYF
many,-,TRBJ1-1,TRBV15,14,TGTGCCACCAGCACTCCCTTCGGTGCAACTGAAGCTTTCTTT,CATSTPFGATEAFF
many,-,TRBJ2-4,TRBV12-3/TRBV12-4,15,TGTGCCAGCAGTTTCAGTGGGATTGCCAAAAACATTCAGTACTTC,CASSFSGIAKNIQYF
many,TRBD2,TRBJ2-3,TRBV7-3,16,TGTGCCAGCAGCTTACAGTCTGGCGGGAGGGCGGATACGCAGTATTTT,CASSLQSGGRADTQYF
-,TRBD1,TRBJ2-7,TRBV12-3/TRBV12-4,14,TGTGCCAGCAGTCGCCTCCTTACAGGGGGAGAGCAGTACTTC,CASSRLLTGGEQYF
many,-,TRBJ2-7,TRBV20-1,14,TGCAGTGCATCTCGGGACTCGACCTCTGGGGAGCAGTACTTC,CSASRDSTSGEQYF
-,-,TRBJ2-5,TRBV10-2,13,TGCGCCAGCAGTGAGGGGAACCAAGAGACCCAGTACTTC,CASSEGNQETQYF
many,-,TRBJ1-6,TRBV3-1,16,TGTGCCAGCAGCCAAAGCGGGAGCTCCTATAATTCACCCCTCCACTTT,CASSQSGSSYNSPLHF
many,-,TRBJ1-2,TRBV30,14,TGTGCCTGGATGGGACTGACTTTTAACTATGGCTACACCTTC,CAWMGLTFNYGYTF
-,TRBD1,TRBJ2-1,TRBV24-1,16,TGTGCCACCAGTGACCGCGGGACAGGGTATGGGAATGAGCAGTTCTTC,CATSDRGTGYGNEQFF
many,-,TRBJ2-5,TRBV7-3,18,TGTGCCAGCAGTCAGGGCGGGGGCGCACCCAGTCATCAAGAGACCCAGTACTTC,CASSQGGGAPSHQETQYF
few,-,TRBJ1-2,TRBV6-6,13,TGTGCCAGCAGTTACTCTTCAGGTTCTGGCTACACCTTC,CASSYSSGSGYTF
many,TRBD1,TRBJ2-7,TRBV6-2/TRBV6-3,13,TGTGCCAGCAGTTACGACAGGGGCTACGAGCAGTACTTC,CASSYDRGYEQYF
-,TRBD2,TRBJ2-4,TRBV27,16,TGTGCCAGCAGTTTATCCGGGAGGTGGGGCAAAAACATTCAGTACTTC,CASSLSGRWGKNIQYF
many,TRBD1,TRBJ2-3,TRBV9,16,TGTGCCAGCAGCGTGACCGGGACAGGGAGCACAGATACGCAGTATTTT,CASSVTGTGSTDTQYF
once,-,TRBJ1-1,TRBV12-3/TRBV12-4,12,TGTGCCAGCAGTCTCCCAGGGGCTGAAGCTTTCTTT,CASSLPGAEAFF
many,-,TRBJ2-4,TRBV7-8,17,TGTGCCAGCAGCCCCCCTTACAGGTTCTCAGCCAAAAACATTCAGTACTTC,CASSPPYRFSAKNIQYF
many,-,TRBJ1-5,TRBV30,13,TGTGCCTGGAGTGTAGGGGTGGCTCAGCCCCAGCATTTT,CAWSVGVAQPQHF
many,TRBD2,TRBJ2-1,TRBV12-3/TRBV12-4,16,TGTGCCAGCAGTTTTTATGGACCGGGCGGGGGGAATGAGCAGTTCTTC,CASSFYGPGGGNEQFF
many,-,TRBJ2-1,TRBV13,12,TGTGCCAGCAGCTTTAGGGTCCATGAGCAGTTCTTC,CASSFRVHEQFF
many,TRBD1,TRBJ2-7,TRBV7-9,15,TGTGCCAGCAGCTTACGGGACAGGGGGCAGGGGGAGCAGTACTTC,CASSLRDRGQGEQYF
-,-,TRBJ2-7,TRBV28,14,TGTGCCAGCATGGTGATGGCGGGATCCTACGAGCAGTACTTC,CASMVMAGSYEQYF
many,-,TRBJ1-6,TRBV6-1,15,TGTGCCAGCAGTGTAAGAAGAGATGATAATTCACCCCTCCACTTT,CASSVRRDDNSPLHF
many,-,TRBJ1-2,TRBV9,16,TGTGCCAGCAGCTCCACCTTAAGTCAGGGCAACTATGGCTACACCTTC,CASSSTLSQGNYGYTF
many,TRBD1,TRBJ2-1,TRBV7-3,16,TGTGCCAGCAGCTTATCACCTCGACAGGGAGTTGATGAGCAGTTCTTC,CASSLSPRQGVDEQFF
many,-,TRBJ1-6,TRBV28,16,TGTGCCAGCAGCCACCGACAATGGTATGATAATTCACCCCTCCACTTT,CASSHRQWYDNSPLHF
many,TRBD1,TRBJ1-5,TRBV28,16,TGTGCCAGCAGTTTAAAAGACAGGGGGGCCAATCAGCCCCAGCATTTT,CASSLKDRGANQPQHF
many,-,TRBJ1-1,TRBV18,13,TGTGCCAGCTCACCTCAGGGGAGCACTGAAGCTTTCTTT,CASSPQGSTEAFF
many,-,TRBJ1-4,TRBV13,14,TGTGCCAGCAGCCTCCGGATGACAGATGAAAAACTGTTTTTT,CASSLRMTDEKLFF